One sample yielded the 21 T cell receptor beta chains listed below, sequenced in a study of cytomegalovirus exposure and HLA in healthy donors. PCR was performed using 60 Vbeta and 13 Jbeta primers. This table comes from immunoSEQ multiplex PCR, and its TCRdb copy is limited to in-frame clones, with some not included. Among around 130,000 clones listed, around 75% were seen once. Input material: PBMCs. Every receptor here comes from a man aged 25-45 years in good health and CMV-seronegative.

V is TRBV7-3 and J is TRBJ2-7, with D uncertain. Germline loops: CDR1 SGHTA, CDR2 FQGTGA. Trimming removed 1 base from V and 3 bases from J, with 7 bases in between. This CDR3 is 13 amino acids long. CDR3 residues: CASSLSPGYEQYF. The CDR3 bases are TGTGCCAGCAGCTTAAGTCCAGGCTACGAGCAGTACTTC.

The chain has TRBV15 and TRBJ2-2; D may be TRBD1 (6 bases). The CDR3 has 15 amino acids. V lost 2 bases and J lost 1, with 8 bases in between. The germline V gene has CDR1 LNHNV and CDR2 YYDKDF (reference sequence). The CDR3 loop reads CATSRQGQNTGELFF. In DNA, the CDR3 is TGTGCCACCAGCAGACAGGGGCAGAACACCGGGGAGCTGTTTTTT.

V and J are TRBV28 and TRBJ1-1; TRBD1 aligns across 9 bases. The CDR3 extends over 16 amino acids. The germline V gene encodes CDR1 MDHEN and CDR2 SYDVKM. V lost 7 bases, J lost 5 bases, and 14 bases stayed unmatched. The CDR3 region has the DNA TGTGCCAGCACCCGAGACCCGGGACAGGGTTCGACTGAAGCTTTCTTT. Translating it yields CASTRDPGQGSTEAFF.

The rearrangement uses TRBV7-8 and TRBJ2-2; possible D gene TRBD2, 6 bases. CDR1 is SGHVS and CDR2 is FQNEAQ in the germline V gene. V lost 0 bases and J 5 bases, leaving 13 bases between the germline ends. The CDR3 has 16 amino acids. DNA of the CDR3: TGTGCCAGCAGCTTAGCGGGGGGAAATGGTACCGGGGAGCTGTTTTTT. The encoded protein is CASSLAGGNGTGELFF.

The chain uses TRBV11-1 and TRBJ2-1, with 8 bases identical to TRBD2. In germline, CDR1 is SGHAT, CDR2 FQDESV (reference sequence). The CDR3 runs to 14 residues. J was trimmed by 7 bases and V by 2 bases; bases with no gene match: 4. CDR3 amino acids: CASSLRREENEQFF. The CDR3 DNA reads TGTGCCAGCAGCTTAAGGCGGGAGGAGAATGAGCAGTTCTTC.

This CDR3 reads CASSHDNYNEQFF. The CDR3, as DNA: TGTGCCAGCAGTCACGACAACTACAATGAGCAGTTCTTC. J is TRBJ2-1 and V is TRBV6-6; D gene unclear. Germline values: CDR1 MNHNY, CDR2 SVGAGI (reference sequence). The CDR3 sequence is 13 residues long. Trimming pared 5 bases from V and 3 bases from J, leaving 8 bases between.

V gene TRBV7-3 combines with J gene TRBJ1-2, with D perhaps TRBD1 (6 bases). Trimming took 5 bases from V and 3 from J, leaving 22 bases between them. The CDR3 runs to 17 residues. Germline V gives CDR1 SGHTA, CDR2 FQGTGA. The CDR3 loop is CASSPSPGGAVDYGYTF. The CDR3 region has the DNA TGTGCCAGCAGCCCCTCCCCTGGGGGGGCGGTCGACTATGGCTACACCTTC.

The CDR3 region is CACMDRGSGQPQHF. Written as DNA, the CDR3 is TGTGCCTGTATGGACAGGGGAAGTGGTCAGCCCCAGCATTTT. The V gene is TRBV30, the J gene TRBJ1-5, with 9 positions matching TRBD1. The junction had 9 bases not matched to a gene; V was cut back by 6 bases and J by 6 bases. The CDR3 runs 14 residues. The germline V gene encodes CDR1 GTSNPN and CDR2 SVGIG (reference sequence).

V is TRBV11-1 and J is TRBJ2-7, with TRBD1 matching 8 bases. Per the germline V gene, CDR1 is SGHAT and CDR2 is FQDESV (reference sequence). The CDR3 totals 14 residues. V lost 3 bases and J lost 4; bases outside the gene matches: 5. The CDR3 region has the DNA TGTGCCAGCAGCTTTGAACAGGGGGAGTACGAGCAGTACTTC. Amino acids: CASSFEQGEYEQYF.

The rearrangement links TRBV6-5 to TRBJ1-5, with 7 bases fitting TRBD1. The CDR3 spans 15 residues. Germline V gene data show CDR1 as MNHEY and CDR2 as SVGAGI. V lost 5 bases, J lost 3 bases, and 7 bases stayed unmatched. CDR3 in DNA: TGTGCCAGCAGTCCGACAGGGAACAACAATCAGCCCCAGCATTTT. Encoded protein: CASSPTGNNNQPQHF.

This chain joins TRBV11-3 and TRBJ2-3; D might be TRBD2 (5 bases). The CDR3 sequence is 14 residues long. Per germline, CDR1 SGHNT and CDR2 YENEEA. Trimming removed 5 bases at V and 2 bases at J, with 11 bases between. CDR3 bases: TGTGCCAGCAGCCCCCGGGGAACCACAGATACGCAGTATTTT. Translation: CASSPRGTTDTQYF.

This clone appeared a few times. The chain links TRBV6-1 to TRBJ1-6; D may be TRBD1 (5 bases). The V and J ends lost 4 bases and 11 bases respectively, with 15 bases between them. The V gene's germline CDR1 is MNHNS and CDR2 SASEGT. The CDR3 has 14 residues. CDR3 sequence (DNA): TGTGCCAGCAGTGGAGGGACCGGGAGGACACCCCTCCACTTT. It yields the protein CASSGGTGRTPLHF.

The rearrangement uses TRBV27 and TRBJ2-1, with 9 nucleotides matching TRBD2. The germline V gene has CDR1 MNHEY and CDR2 SMNVEV (reference sequence). The junction had 4 bases not matched to a gene; V was cut back by 3 bases and J by 7 bases. CDR3 length equals 14 residues. The CDR3 coding sequence is TGTGCCAGCAGTTTGATGCGGGGGGGGAATGAGCAGTTCTTC. Translation gives CASSLMRGGNEQFF.

The chain is built from TRBV7-9 and TRBJ2-5, with D hard to call. This CDR3 contains 14 residues. Germline CDR1 is SEHNR and CDR2 is FQNEAQ (reference sequence). V lost 3 bases and J lost 0, with 8 bases in between. The CDR3 here is CASSFRLNQETQYF. The CDR3 bases are TGTGCCAGCAGCTTCCGACTGAACCAAGAGACCCAGTACTTC.

V and J are TRBV7-8 and TRBJ2-7; D possibly corresponds to TRBD2 (6 bases). The CDR3 has 15 residues. Trimming stripped 6 bases from V and 2 bases from J, with 17 bases between. Germline loops: CDR1 SGHVS, CDR2 FQNEAQ. The CDR3 reads CASSEPGTHPYEQYF. DNA of the CDR3: TGTGCCAGCAGTGAGCCCGGGACTCACCCCTACGAGCAGTACTTC.

The chain joins TRBV9 to TRBJ2-3; D might be TRBD2 (6 bases). The germline CDR1 and CDR2 sequences are SGDLS and YYNGEE. This CDR3 is built from 15 residues. V lost 0 bases, J lost 4 bases, and 12 bases lay in between. CDR3 DNA sequence: TGTGCCAGCAGCGTAGGAAGTTGGGAGGCAGATACGCAGTATTTT. This encodes CASSVGSWEADTQYF.

The gene calls are TRBV5-4 and TRBJ2-7; TRBD1 agrees at 7 bases. This CDR3 has 14 residues. CDR1 and CDR2 (germline): SGHNT, YYREEE (reference sequence). The V and J ends lost 0 bases and 3 bases, in that order; junction bases with no gene match: 3. The CDR3 loop reads CASSLGQGYYEQYF. Here the CDR3 DNA reads TGTGCCAGCAGCTTGGGACAGGGTTACTACGAGCAGTACTTC.

This clone was found a few times. CDR3 region: CASSGWGTSSYEQYF. CDR3 bases: TGTGCCAGCAGCGGCTGGGGGACTAGCTCCTACGAGCAGTACTTC. This rearrangement joins TRBV11-2 to TRBJ2-7; 8 nucleotides agree with TRBD2. CDR3 length: 15 residues. From germline, CDR1 is SGHAT and CDR2 FQNNGV. Trimming took 5 bases from V and 0 from J; bases not matched to a gene: 6.

The chain uses TRBV7-2 and TRBJ2-1; 13 bases line up with TRBD2. J was trimmed by 2 bases and V by 0 bases; bases with no gene match: 7. The CDR3 spans 19 residues. Germline V gene lookup returns CDR1 SGHTA and CDR2 FQGNSA. The CDR3, as DNA: TGTGCCAGCAGCTTAGCGCGGACTAGCGGGAGAGGCACCTACAATGAGCAGTTCTTC. This codes for CASSLARTSGRGTYNEQFF. Together with reference TRBV7-2 and TRBJ2-1, the CDR3 gives the full variable domain: GAGVSQSPSNKVTEKGKDVELRCDPISGHTALYWYRQSLGQGLEFLIYFQGNSAPDKSGLPSDRFSAERTGGSVSTLTIQRTQQEDSAVYLCASSLARTSGRGTYNEQFFGPGTRLTVL.

This CDR3 reads CASSVWRTNYGYTF. The DNA of the CDR3 is TGTGCCAGCAGTGTATGGAGAACTAACTATGGCTACACCTTC. The chain has TRBV6-1 and TRBJ1-2; the D is unclear. V dropped 4 bases and J dropped 0 bases, with 9 bases sitting between them. Germline values: CDR1 MNHNS, CDR2 SASEGT. The CDR3 is 14 amino acids.

This clone has only one observation. CDR3 bases: TGTGCCAGCAGCTTAGACGTCGGGGGAAAGCAAAAACTGTTTTTT. Protein product: CASSLDVGGKQKLFF. This sequence joins TRBV7-2 and TRBJ1-4; TRBD1 is a possible D gene (5 bases). From germline, CDR1 is SGHTA and CDR2 FQGNSA. Trimming took off 1 base at V and 9 bases at J, with 15 bases between the two ends. The CDR3 contains 15 residues.